The clone carrying this T cell receptor (beta chain) was counted a few times. Antigen: not known. CDR1 LNHNV and CDR2 YYDKDF come from the germline V gene (reference sequence). The V end lost 1 base, the J end lost 6 bases, and 7 bases lay between the germline ends. The CDR3 has 12 amino acids. This sample was taken from a study of blood T cells in healthy people across ages. Study findings and constraints: Whereas aged donors had fewer naive CD4+ cells, long-lived donors had more of them and higher diversity.

Next came a second PCR, run for roughly 7 to 12 cycles, which used a sample-barcoded 5' primer along with a J-beta primer mix. Every cDNA molecule bore a tag from a template-switch adaptor containing 12 random nucleotides. TCRdb called the 5' RACE reads again in MiXCR, with one record for every CDR3 protein. The sample shows 1.4 million to 1.5 million distinct CDR3 sequences, 42% of them seen only once. Sequenced input: blood. This receptor was obtained from a woman aged 18 to 35 in good health. V gene TRBV15 combines with J gene TRBJ2-7; D remains unclear. CDR3 sequence (DNA): TGTGCCACCAGCAGAGCCTCAAGCGAGCAGTACTTC. Translation gives CATSRASSEQYF. The full variable domain, in which reference TRBV15 and TRBJ2-7 provide the parts outside the CDR3, is DAMVIQNPRYQVTQFGKPVTLSCSQTLNHNVMYWYQQKSSQAPKLLFHYYDKDFNNEADTPDNFQSRRPNTSFCFLDIRSPGLGDTAMYLCATSRASSEQYFGPGTRLTVT.